The clone carrying this T cell receptor (beta chain) was seen many times. Its matching antigen is unknown. Combining a sample-barcoded 5' primer with a J-beta primer mix, a second PCR ran for roughly 6 to 12 cycles. Tagging of each cDNA molecule was performed by a template-switch adaptor with 12 random nucleotides. TCRdb redid the calling of the 5' RACE reads with MiXCR, one entry per CDR3 protein. The sample consists of some 370,000 distinct CDR3 sequences, more than 45% of them appearing once. This entry comes from a study of blood T cells in healthy people across ages. General study findings and limits: While age rose, TCR beta diversity per million T cells dropped in a roughly linear way.

Isolated per sample were at least 6 million PBMCs. The CDR3 length is 13 residues. V dropped 6 bases and J dropped 3 bases, with 12 bases sitting between them. Material: blood. The chain couples TRBV12-3 or TRBV12-4 to TRBJ2-7; D gene uncertain. The sequence was obtained from a man in his fifties or sixties in good health. CDR3 region: CASSGDAGYEQYF. In DNA form, the CDR3 reads TGTGCCAGCAGCGGCGACGCCGGCTACGAGCAGTACTTC.